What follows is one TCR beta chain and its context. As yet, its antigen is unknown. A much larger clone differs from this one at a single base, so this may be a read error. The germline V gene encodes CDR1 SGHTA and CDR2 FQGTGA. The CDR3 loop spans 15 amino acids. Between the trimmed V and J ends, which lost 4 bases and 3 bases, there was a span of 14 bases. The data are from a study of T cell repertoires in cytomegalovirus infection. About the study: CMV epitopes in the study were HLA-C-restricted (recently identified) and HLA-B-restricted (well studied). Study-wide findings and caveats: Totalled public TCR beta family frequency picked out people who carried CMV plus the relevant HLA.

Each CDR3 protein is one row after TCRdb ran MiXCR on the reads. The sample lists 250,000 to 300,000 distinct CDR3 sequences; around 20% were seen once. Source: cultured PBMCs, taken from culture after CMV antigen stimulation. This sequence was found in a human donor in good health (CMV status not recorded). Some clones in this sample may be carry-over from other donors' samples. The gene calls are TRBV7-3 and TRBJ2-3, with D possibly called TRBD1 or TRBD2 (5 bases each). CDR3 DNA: TGTGCCAGCAGCTCCCCAACCGGGGCTACAGATACGCAGTATTTT. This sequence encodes CASSSPTGATDTQYF.